One sample yielded the 30 T cell receptor beta chains listed below, sequenced in a study of blood T cell repertoires in COVID-19. The assay was immunoSEQ multiplex PCR, and TCRdb's table has in-frame clones only and misses some. In the table there are over 150,000 clones, around 85% of which are singletons. The sequencing sample was made of PBMCs or T cells enriched from blood (not recorded which). These receptors were collected from a man aged 35-49 years who had recovered from COVID-19.

The chain recombines TRBV14 with TRBJ1-5; the match to TRBD1 covers 8 bases. Germline CDR1 is SGHDN and CDR2 is FVKESK. The CDR3 loop spans 15 amino acids. With V trimmed by 0 bases and J by 4 bases, 2 bases remained unmatched. CDR3 in amino acids: CASSQEGQGNQPQHF. The CDR3 bases are TGTGCCAGCAGCCAAGAAGGACAGGGAAATCAGCCCCAGCATTTT.

The chain joins TRBV27 to TRBJ2-4; 8 bases align to TRBD1. The ends lost 5 bases at V and 15 bases at J; junction bases unmatched: 12. There are 13 residues in the CDR3. The germline gives CDR1 MNHEY, CDR2 SMNVEV (reference sequence). The CDR3 DNA follows: TGTGCCAGCAGTACGCGACAGGGGCCTCCGTCGTACTTC. Its translation: CASSTRQGPPSYF.

This chain joins TRBV25-1 and TRBJ2-3; 9 nucleotides match TRBD1. The J segment lost 2 bases and the V segment lost 2 bases, leaving 2 bases of the junction unmatched. CDR1 and CDR2 (germline): MGHDK, SYGVNS. The CDR3 is made up of 15 amino acids. CDR3 coding DNA: TGTGCCAGCAGTGAAGGGACAGGGCACACAGATACGCAGTATTTT. This translates into CASSEGTGHTDTQYF. The full variable domain, rest sourced from reference TRBV25-1 and TRBJ2-3, is EADIYQTPRYLVIGTGKKITLECSQTMGHDKMYWYQQDPGMELHLIHYSYGVNSTEKGDLSSESTVSRIRTEHFPLTLESARPSHTSQYLCASSEGTGHTDTQYFGPGTRLTVL.

This sequence joins TRBV3-1 (or the pseudogene TRBV3-2) and TRBJ2-7, with TRBD1 matching 10 bases. The CDR3 totals 17 residues. From germline, CDR1 is LGHDT and CDR2 YNNKEL (reference sequence). V was clipped by 4 bases and J by 4 bases; unmatched bases: 13. CDR3 sequence (DNA): TGTGCCAGCAGCCGGAATTTAGCCGGGACAGGGGCTTACGAGCAGTACTTC. This gives the protein CASSRNLAGTGAYEQYF.

The chain carries TRBV11-3 and TRBJ2-1; tentatively, D is TRBD1 (5 bases). V was pared by 5 bases and J by 8 bases, with 19 bases between. The CDR3 is 15 residues long. Germline V gene lookup returns CDR1 SGHNT and CDR2 YENEEA. CDR3 nucleotide sequence: TGTGCCAGCAGCCTTACCTCCTTTGGGGCGGATGAGCAGTTCTTC. Translating gives CASSLTSFGADEQFF.

This sequence joins TRBV5-1 and TRBJ2-1, with 7 nucleotides matching TRBD2. V trimming: 1 base; J trimming: 8 bases; junction bases outside the gene matches: 9. This CDR3 has 15 amino acids. The germline gives CDR1 SGHRS, CDR2 YFSETQ. The CDR3 loop reads CASSLTLGGRDEQFF. In DNA, the CDR3 is TGCGCCAGCAGCTTGACCCTCGGGGGGAGGGATGAGCAGTTCTTC.

The V gene is TRBV11-2, the J gene TRBJ2-5; TRBD2 might be the D (5 bases). Germline values: CDR1 SGHAT, CDR2 FQNNGV. The CDR3 spans 13 residues. V dropped 3 bases and J dropped 2 bases, with 7 bases sitting between them. The CDR3 spells CASSLRAQETQYF. The CDR3 nucleotides are TGTGCCAGCAGCTTGAGGGCACAAGAGACCCAGTACTTC.

This sequence joins TRBV28 and TRBJ1-5; the match to TRBD1 covers 9 bases. The trim removed 11 bases at V and 2 bases at J, leaving 4 bases unmatched. The CDR3 extends over 13 amino acids. The germline V gene encodes CDR1 MDHEN and CDR2 SYDVKM. The CDR3 reads CALQGAGNQPQHF. In DNA, the CDR3 is TGTGCCCTACAGGGGGCGGGCAATCAGCCCCAGCATTTT.

This rearrangement joins TRBV5-6 to TRBJ1-6; 8 bases map to TRBD1. The CDR3 is 17 amino acids. In germline, CDR1 is SGHDT, CDR2 YYEEEE. J gave up 5 bases and V 4 bases, and 11 bases lay outside the gene matches. CDR3 in amino acids: CASSPLRDRTNNSPLHF. DNA of the CDR3: TGTGCCAGCAGCCCTCTCCGGGACAGGACTAATAATTCACCCCTCCACTTT.

Remarks on this clone: This CDR3 is also generated by other DNA sequences in the sample. The chain links TRBV5-1 to TRBJ1-4, with D possibly matching TRBD1 (5 bases). CDR3 size: 15 residues. Trimming cost V 0 bases and J 5 bases, with 11 bases left between them. The germline gives CDR1 SGHRS, CDR2 YFSETQ. CDR3 residues: CASSLAAGRNEKLFF. The CDR3, as DNA: TGCGCCAGCAGCTTGGCTGCGGGACGAAATGAAAAACTGTTTTTT.

Comment on this clone: Germline is not matched at one junction end, which may reflect a read error. The rearrangement uses TRBV4-1 and TRBJ2-7; TRBD2 matches 14 bases. CDR3 length: 17 amino acids. Germline CDR1 is MGHRA and CDR2 is YSYEKL. CDR3 in amino acids: CASSQEPGTSGSYEQYF. CDR3 bases: TGCGCCAGCAGTCAAGAGCCTGGGACTAGCGGGAGCTACGAGCAGTACTTC.

The chain has TRBV28 and TRBJ2-7; TRBD1 aligns across 7 bases. From germline, CDR1 is MDHEN and CDR2 SYDVKM. The CDR3 length is 13 residues. V dropped 8 bases and J dropped 3; count of bases not matched to a gene: 7. Here the CDR3 DNA reads TGTGCCAGCGCCCCAAGGGGGCTCTACGAGCAGTACTTC. Protein product: CASAPRGLYEQYF.

This chain connects TRBV28 to TRBJ1-6; 7 bases match TRBD1. Germline V gene lookup returns CDR1 MDHEN and CDR2 SYDVKM. The CDR3 has 14 amino acids. Trimming removed 6 bases from V and 10 bases from J; junction bases left unmatched: 9. CDR3: CASSLTGERSPLHF. The CDR3 nucleotides read TGTGCCAGCAGCCTAACAGGGGAAAGATCACCCCTCCACTTT.

V and J are TRBV13 and TRBJ2-1; 9 bases match TRBD2. Germline V gives CDR1 PRHDT, CDR2 FYEKMQ (reference sequence). The CDR3 is 16 amino acids. V shed 5 bases and J 12 bases; nucleotides not matched to a gene: 17. The CDR3 protein is CASSQGRRGGRIVQFF. Written as DNA, the CDR3 is TGTGCCAGCAGCCAAGGGAGGCGGGGGGGCCGAATTGTGCAGTTCTTC.

CDR3 nucleotide sequence: TGTGCCAGCAGTCTCGGAGGATCAGGGGGCCGCAACGAAGCTTTCTTT. As protein: CASSLGGSGGRNEAFF. The chain links TRBV6-6 to TRBJ1-1; 8 bases are a match to TRBD1. This CDR3 comprises 16 residues. The germline V gene has CDR1 MNHNY and CDR2 SVGAGI (reference sequence). V dropped 5 bases and J dropped 8; count of bases not matched to a gene: 16.

CDR3 in DNA: TGTGCCAGCAGCGAAAGCGGGGGGATCTACAATGAGCAGTTCTTC. It yields the protein CASSESGGIYNEQFF. The chain is built from TRBV7-3 and TRBJ2-1; TRBD2 agrees at 9 bases. The CDR3 consists of 15 residues. Germline V gene data show CDR1 as SGHTA and CDR2 as FQGTGA. Unmatched junction bases numbered 5, after V lost 5 bases and J lost 3 bases.

The V gene is TRBV19, the J gene TRBJ1-1; 8 nucleotides line up with TRBD1. This CDR3 comprises 15 residues. CDR1 and CDR2 from the germline V gene are LNHDA and SQIVND (reference sequence). V was pared by 1 base and J by 3 bases, with 4 bases of the junction left unmatched. CDR3 DNA: TGTGCCAGTAGTATAGGACAGGGGTGGGACACTGAAGCTTTCTTT. This codes for CASSIGQGWDTEAFF.

V is TRBV11-2 and J is TRBJ2-5; 7 bases map to TRBD1. Germline V gene lookup returns CDR1 SGHAT and CDR2 FQNNGV. J gave up 5 bases and V 3 bases, and 12 bases lay outside the gene matches. The CDR3 length is 16 residues. The CDR3 DNA reads TGTGCCAGCAGCTTTTTAGGGGAAACAGGGGTCGAGACCCAGTACTTC. The encoded protein is CASSFLGETGVETQYF.

This chain joins TRBV28 and TRBJ1-4; tentatively, D is TRBD1 (5 bases). CDR3 size: 15 residues. Per the germline V gene, CDR1 is MDHEN and CDR2 is SYDVKM. Trimming cost V 3 bases and J 8 bases, with 16 bases left between them. In DNA form, the CDR3 reads TGTGCCAGCAGTTTGCCCGGGGCGGGGATGGAAAAACTGTTTTTT. The encoded protein is CASSLPGAGMEKLFF.

The CDR3 nucleotides are TGTGCCAGCAGCGAGGGACTTCGAAATTCACCCCTCCACTTT. Translated: CASSEGLRNSPLHF. V gene TRBV3-1 (or the pseudogene TRBV3-2) combines with J gene TRBJ1-6; tentatively, D is TRBD1 (5 bases). This CDR3 has 14 amino acids. CDR1 and CDR2 (germline): LGHDT, YNNKEL (reference sequence). The germline V and J ends were trimmed by 5 bases and 7 bases, with 12 bases remaining between them.

The rearrangement joins TRBV5-1 to TRBJ1-2; 8 nucleotides agree with TRBD1. Germline-derived CDR1 and CDR2 are SGHRS and YFSETQ. The CDR3 runs 18 residues. V dropped 4 bases and J dropped 2; count of bases not matched to a gene: 16. The CDR3 bases are TGCGCCAGCAGCAAGGAACCGGGACAGGCATTCTCGAACTATGGCTACACCTTC. This encodes CASSKEPGQAFSNYGYTF.

The rearrangement joins TRBV28 to TRBJ1-5, with D possibly TRBD1 on 5 matching bases. The CDR3 length is 14 residues. Germline assignment: CDR1 MDHEN and CDR2 SYDVKM. Trimming pared 3 bases from V and 5 bases from J, leaving 11 bases between. The CDR3 region is CASSFLGGDQPQHF. CDR3 DNA: TGTGCCAGCAGTTTTTTGGGGGGAGATCAGCCCCAGCATTTT.

The chain recombines TRBV4-1 with TRBJ1-5; D gene uncertain. V was pared by 3 bases and J by 0 bases, with 9 bases between. This CDR3 comprises 15 residues. Germline V CDR1 and CDR2: MGHRA, YSYEKL. CDR3 DNA sequence: TGCGCCAGCAGCCATACAGAACATAGCAATCAGCCCCAGCATTTT. Its translation: CASSHTEHSNQPQHF.

This clone has only one observation. J is TRBJ1-3 and V is TRBV6-5; perhaps TRBD1 as D (6 bases). Germline V gene data show CDR1 as MNHEY and CDR2 as SVGAGI. V was trimmed by 6 bases and J by 2 bases, leaving 11 bases between them. This CDR3 is built from 14 residues. This chain's CDR3 is CASRKGGAGNTIYF. For the CDR3, the DNA is TGTGCCAGCAGGAAAGGGGGTGCTGGAAACACCATATATTTT.

The chain carries TRBV7-9 and TRBJ1-1; D perhaps matches TRBD1 (6 bases). The ends were cut back, 5 bases at V and 0 bases at J, with 13 bases in the middle. The CDR3 covers 15 residues. CDR1 is SEHNR and CDR2 is FQNEAQ in the germline V gene (reference sequence). In DNA, the CDR3 is TGTGCCAGCAGCCGTGACGGGGGGCTGAACACTGAAGCTTTCTTT. Protein: CASSRDGGLNTEAFF.

This clone was seen only a few times. V usage is TRBV14 and J usage is TRBJ2-7, with D uncertain. The CDR3 is 13 amino acids. Germline values: CDR1 SGHDN, CDR2 FVKESK. Between the trimmed V and J ends, which lost 4 bases and 3 bases, there was a span of 10 bases. The DNA of the CDR3 is TGTGCCAGCAGCCTCTTTAGTGTCTACGAGCAGTACTTC. It encodes CASSLFSVYEQYF.

The chain carries TRBV10-1 and TRBJ2-7, with TRBD2 as a possible D gene (6 bases). The V end lost 3 bases, the J end lost 3 bases, and 18 bases lay between the germline ends. CDR1 WNHNN and CDR2 SYGVQD come from the germline V gene (reference sequence). This CDR3 region has 16 residues. As DNA, the CDR3 is TGCGCCAGCAGTGAAAGATTTGGGGGGAATGACTACGAGCAGTACTTC. Amino acids: CASSERFGGNDYEQYF.

This chain joins TRBV10-3 and TRBJ2-1; 8 bases line up with TRBD1. Germline V gene data show CDR1 as ENHRY and CDR2 as SYGVKD. The J segment lost 5 bases and the V segment lost 10 bases, leaving 13 bases of the junction unmatched. This CDR3 region has 15 residues. CDR3 region: CANQRDRITHNEQFF. The CDR3 coding sequence is TGTGCCAACCAACGGGACAGGATTACCCACAATGAGCAGTTCTTC.

The gene calls are TRBV20-1 and TRBJ1-5; D may be TRBD1 (6 bases). Germline V gene lookup returns CDR1 DFQATT and CDR2 SNEGSKA (reference sequence). The CDR3 contains 14 residues. V lost 3 bases, J lost 5 bases, and 14 bases lay in between. Here the CDR3 reads CSASGGHEDQPQHF. The CDR3 DNA sequence: TGCAGTGCTAGTGGGGGGCATGAAGATCAGCCCCAGCATTTT.

This clone was counted a single time. V gene TRBV27 combines with J gene TRBJ2-1; 7 nucleotides match TRBD2. The germline V gene has CDR1 MNHEY and CDR2 SMNVEV (reference sequence). The V segment lost 5 bases and the J segment 0 bases; nucleotides outside the gene matches: 10. There are 17 residues in the CDR3. CDR3: CASSAWGGSHSYNEQFF. The CDR3 nucleotides are TGTGCCAGCAGTGCATGGGGAGGGTCACACTCCTACAATGAGCAGTTCTTC.